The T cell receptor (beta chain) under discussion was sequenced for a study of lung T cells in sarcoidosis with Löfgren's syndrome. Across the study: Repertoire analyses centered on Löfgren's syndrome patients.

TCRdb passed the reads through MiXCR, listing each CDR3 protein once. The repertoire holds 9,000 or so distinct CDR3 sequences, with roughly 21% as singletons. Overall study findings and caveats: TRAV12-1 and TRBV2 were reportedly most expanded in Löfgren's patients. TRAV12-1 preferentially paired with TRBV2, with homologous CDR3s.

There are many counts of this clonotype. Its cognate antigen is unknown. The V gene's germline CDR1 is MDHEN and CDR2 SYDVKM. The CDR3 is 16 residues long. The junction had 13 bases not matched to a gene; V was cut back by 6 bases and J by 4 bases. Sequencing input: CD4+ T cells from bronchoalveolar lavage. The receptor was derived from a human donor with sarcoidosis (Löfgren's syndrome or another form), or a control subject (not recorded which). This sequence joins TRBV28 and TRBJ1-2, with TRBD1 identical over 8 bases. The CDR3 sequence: CASSQPLGQGGYGYTF. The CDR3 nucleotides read TGTGCCAGCAGCCAACCTCTCGGACAGGGCGGCTATGGCTACACCTTC.